What follows are 18 T cell receptor beta chains derived from one specimen sequenced in a study of chemoradiotherapy in HPV16-positive cancers. Produced via immunoSEQ multiplex PCR; TCRdb's table is partial and in-frame only. There are tens of thousands of clones in the sample; approximately 90% occur only once, and approximately 6.2% lies in the top ten. Sequencing was performed on blood, taken from a patient who underwent chemoradiotherapy. The origin of the receptors is a human donor with HPV-associated anogenital cancer.

The chain employs TRBV7-9 and TRBJ2-3; TRBD2 matches 11 bases. J lost 5 bases, V lost 3 bases, and 4 bases had no gene match. This CDR3 has 15 amino acids. Germline CDR1 reads SEHNR; CDR2 reads FQNEAQ (reference sequence). The CDR3 DNA is TGTGCCAGCAGCTTCGTAGCGGGGGGGCGAGATACGCAGTATTTT. Its protein product is CASSFVAGGRDTQYF.

The chain has TRBV6-1 and TRBJ2-1, with 11 bases fitting TRBD2. Germline loops: CDR1 MNHNS, CDR2 SASEGT. The CDR3 sequence is 16 residues long. Trimming removed 4 bases from V and 9 bases from J; junction bases left unmatched: 11. The CDR3 bases are TGTGCCAGCAGTGTTATTAGCGGGGGGGCCGAGGGTGAGCAGTTCTTC. It is translated as CASSVISGGAEGEQFF.

The chain couples TRBV5-6 to TRBJ2-5, with a tentative D call TRBD2 (5 bases). Between the trimmed V and J ends, which lost 0 bases and 1 base, there was a span of 7 bases. The CDR3 is 14 residues long. CDR1 SGHDT and CDR2 YYEEEE come from the germline V gene. In nucleotides, the CDR3 is TGTGCCAGCAGCTTGGGCGGGTTCCAAGAGACCCAGTACTTC. Encoded protein: CASSLGGFQETQYF. Combining the CDR3 with reference TRBV5-6 and TRBJ2-5 gives the whole variable domain DAGVTQSPTHLIKTRGQQVTLRCSPKSGHDTVSWYQQALGQGPQFIFQYYEEEERQRGNFPDRFSGHQFPNYSSELNVNALLLGDSALYLCASSLGGFQETQYFGPGTRLLVL.

This rearrangement joins TRBV7-3 to TRBJ2-7, with D unclear. Trimming left V 5 bases short and J 0 bases short, with 14 bases between. The CDR3 sequence is 15 residues long. Germline CDR1 SGHTA, CDR2 FQGTGA. The CDR3 DNA reads TGTGCCAGCAGCCTACCATACGCAAGCTCCTACGAGCAGTACGTC. It yields the protein CASSLPYASSYEQYV.

The chain links TRBV1 to TRBJ2-2; TRBD2, the table's D call, was not compared with the DNA. TRBV1 constitutes a pseudogene. The CDR3 has 17 residues. The CDR3 loop reads CTTLVTAPGGFTGELFF. The DNA for the CDR3 is TGCACCACCCTTGTAACCGCCCCCGGGGGATTCACCGGGGAGCTGTTTTTT.

The J gene is TRBJ2-5, the V gene TRBV5-1, with 11 bases that match TRBD1. With 6 bases clipped from V and 5 bases from J, the junction kept 9 bases outside the gene matches. Looked up from germline, CDR1 is SGHRS and CDR2 is YFSETQ. The CDR3 extends over 15 amino acids. The CDR3 DNA follows: TGCGCCAGCAACACGGGACAGGGGGAAGGCGAGACCCAGTACTTC. Translating it yields CASNTGQGEGETQYF.

In this sample, this clone turned up once. This chain connects TRBV5-1 to TRBJ1-2; tentatively, D is TRBD1 (6 bases). Germline V gene lookup returns CDR1 SGHRS and CDR2 YFSETQ. The CDR3 runs 15 residues. The germline V and J ends were trimmed by 5 bases and 2 bases, with 16 bases remaining between them. CDR3 in amino acids: CASSSGTPINYGYTF. CDR3 DNA sequence: TGCGCCAGCAGTTCCGGGACACCGATCAACTATGGCTACACCTTC.

CDR3 region: CATSRGTSGASIGDTQYF. The CDR3 DNA sequence: TGTGCCACCAGCAGAGGCACTAGCGGGGCGTCGATTGGGGATACGCAGTATTTT. This chain links TRBV15 with TRBJ2-3; the match to TRBD2 covers 10 bases. J was trimmed by 6 bases and V by 1 base; bases with no gene match: 13. This CDR3 region has 18 residues. The germline V gene has CDR1 LNHNV and CDR2 YYDKDF (reference sequence).

The rearrangement links TRBV18 to TRBJ2-3, with 7 bases matching TRBD2. The CDR3 length is 14 residues. The trim removed 2 bases at V and 1 base at J, leaving 0 bases unmatched. The germline V gene has CDR1 KGHSH and CDR2 LQKENI. CDR3 sequence: CASSPAGGTDTQYF. DNA of the CDR3: TGTGCCAGCTCACCAGCGGGGGGCACAGATACGCAGTATTTT.

The chain has TRBV7-2 and TRBJ2-5; 12 positions agree with TRBD2. The V gene end was trimmed by 3 bases and the J gene end by 1 base; junction bases not matched to a gene: 3. The germline gives CDR1 SGHTA, CDR2 FQGNSA. The CDR3 is 16 residues long. The CDR3 sequence: CASSFTSGGIQETQYF. CDR3 sequence (DNA): TGTGCCAGCAGCTTTACTAGCGGGGGGATCCAAGAGACCCAGTACTTC.

This clone was detected only once. J is TRBJ2-2 and V is TRBV18, with D uncertain. The CDR3 spans 14 residues. Germline V lookup: CDR1 KGHSH, CDR2 LQKENI. V dropped 4 bases and J dropped 4 bases, with 10 bases sitting between them. This chain's CDR3 is CASSQEVGTGELFF. For the CDR3, the DNA is TGTGCCAGCTCACAAGAAGTGGGCACCGGGGAGCTGTTTTTT.

This clone was counted a single time. This rearrangement joins TRBV5-1 to TRBJ2-2; D is unclear. Germline V gene lookup returns CDR1 SGHRS and CDR2 YFSETQ. Deletions cut 0 bases from V and 5 bases from J, with 2 bases between. The CDR3 contains 12 residues. CDR3 bases: TGCGCCAGCAGCTTGGAAACCGGGGAGCTGTTTTTT. It yields the protein CASSLETGELFF.

This chain connects TRBV5-1 to TRBJ2-3; D call uncertain. The length of the CDR3 is 15 residues. CDR1 is SGHRS, CDR2 YFSETQ, per germline. The V end lost 0 bases, the J end lost 2 bases, and 10 bases lay between the germline ends. CDR3 sequence: CASSLAGSTTDTQYF. The CDR3 coding sequence is TGCGCCAGCAGCTTGGCCGGTTCCACCACAGATACGCAGTATTTT.

The chain carries TRBV2 and TRBJ1-5; D unresolved. V shed 2 bases and J shed 4 bases, with 6 bases lying between them. This CDR3 contains 13 residues. Germline-derived CDR1 and CDR2 are SNHLY and FYNNEI. The CDR3 is CASSERVNQPQHF. The DNA of the CDR3 is TGTGCCAGCAGTGAAAGGGTTAATCAGCCCCAGCATTTT.

The chain couples TRBV5-6 to TRBJ2-7; D gene unclear. The CDR3 is 14 amino acids. The germline V gene encodes CDR1 SGHDT and CDR2 YYEEEE. DNA of the CDR3: TGTGCCAGCAGCTATTATCCGAGCGCGTACGGGCAGTACGTC. Translating gives CASSYYPSAYGQYV.

Only one count was recorded for this clone. This chain uses TRBV5-6 with TRBJ1-1; possible D gene TRBD1, 5 bases. CDR1 is SGHDT, CDR2 YYEEEE, per germline. V was pared by 0 bases and J by 6 bases, with 12 bases between. The CDR3 runs 14 residues. In nucleotides, the CDR3 is TGTGCCAGCAGCTTGGGGCCCCAGGGACCTGAAGCTTTCTTT. Its translation: CASSLGPQGPEAFF.

The chain combines TRBV5-1 with TRBJ1-4; 7 bases agree with TRBD1. Unmatched junction bases numbered 3, after V lost 0 bases and J lost 4 bases. The CDR3 contains 15 residues. The germline V gene encodes CDR1 SGHRS and CDR2 YFSETQ. CDR3: CASSLGGQDNEKLFF. The CDR3 DNA sequence: TGCGCCAGCAGCTTGGGAGGACAGGATAATGAAAAACTGTTTTTT. The full variable domain, in which reference TRBV5-1 and TRBJ1-4 provide the parts outside the CDR3, is KAGVTQTPRYLIKTRGQQVTLSCSPISGHRSVSWYQQTPGQGLQFLFEYFSETQRNKGNFPGRFSGRQFSNSRSEMNVSTLELGDSALYLCASSLGGQDNEKLFFGSGTQLSVL.

This clone occurred once. The chain is built from TRBV6-5 and TRBJ2-2; D is undetermined. The germline CDR1 and CDR2 sequences are MNHEY and SVGAGI. The CDR3 is made up of 12 amino acids. V dropped 4 bases and J dropped 7 bases, with 7 bases sitting between them. The CDR3, as DNA: TGTGCCAGCAGTTGGAGAGGCGGGGAGCTGTTTTTT. It yields the protein CASSWRGGELFF.